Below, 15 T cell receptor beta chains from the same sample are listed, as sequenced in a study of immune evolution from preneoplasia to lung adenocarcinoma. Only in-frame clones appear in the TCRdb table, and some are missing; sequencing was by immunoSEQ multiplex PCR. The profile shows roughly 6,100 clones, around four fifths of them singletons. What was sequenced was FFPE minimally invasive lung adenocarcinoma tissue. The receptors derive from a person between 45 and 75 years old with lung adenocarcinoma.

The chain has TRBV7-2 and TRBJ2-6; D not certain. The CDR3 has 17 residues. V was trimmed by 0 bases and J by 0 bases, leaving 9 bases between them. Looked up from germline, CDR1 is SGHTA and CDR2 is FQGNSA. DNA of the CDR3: TGTGCCAGCAGCTTAGCGGGTTCTAGCTCTGGGGCCAACGTCCTGACTTTC. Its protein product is CASSLAGSSSGANVLTF.

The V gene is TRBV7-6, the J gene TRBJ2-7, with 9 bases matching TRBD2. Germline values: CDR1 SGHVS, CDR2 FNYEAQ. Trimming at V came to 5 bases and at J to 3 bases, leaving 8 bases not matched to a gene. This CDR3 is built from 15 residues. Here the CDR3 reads CASSPLAGSIYEQYF. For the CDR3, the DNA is TGTGCCAGCAGCCCGCTAGCGGGGTCTATCTACGAGCAGTACTTC.

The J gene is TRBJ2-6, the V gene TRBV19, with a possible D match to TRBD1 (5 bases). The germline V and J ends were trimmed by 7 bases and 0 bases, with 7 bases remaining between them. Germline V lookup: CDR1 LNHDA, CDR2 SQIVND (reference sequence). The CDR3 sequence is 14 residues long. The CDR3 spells CASKGDSGANVLTF. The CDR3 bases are TGTGCCAGTAAAGGGGACTCTGGGGCCAACGTCCTGACTTTC.

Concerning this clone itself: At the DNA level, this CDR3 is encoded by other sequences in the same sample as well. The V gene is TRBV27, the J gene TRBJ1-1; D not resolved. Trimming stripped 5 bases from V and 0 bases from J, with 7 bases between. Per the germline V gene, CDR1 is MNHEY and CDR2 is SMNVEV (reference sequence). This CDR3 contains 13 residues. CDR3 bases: TGTGCCAGCAGTACAGCTTTGAACACTGAAGCTTTCTTT. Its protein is CASSTALNTEAFF.

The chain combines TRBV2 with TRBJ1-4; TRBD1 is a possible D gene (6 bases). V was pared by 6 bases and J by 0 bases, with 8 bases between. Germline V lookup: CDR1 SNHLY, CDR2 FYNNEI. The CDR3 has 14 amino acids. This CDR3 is CASRDSATNEKLFF. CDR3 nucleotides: TGTGCCAGCAGGGACAGTGCAACTAATGAAAAACTGTTTTTT.

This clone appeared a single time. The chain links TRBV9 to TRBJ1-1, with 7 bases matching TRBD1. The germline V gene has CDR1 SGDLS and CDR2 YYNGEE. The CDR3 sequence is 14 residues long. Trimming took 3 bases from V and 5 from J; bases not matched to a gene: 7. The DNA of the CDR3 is TGTGCCAGCAGCGAGACAGGGACGGGGACTGAAGCTTTCTTT. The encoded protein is CASSETGTGTEAFF.

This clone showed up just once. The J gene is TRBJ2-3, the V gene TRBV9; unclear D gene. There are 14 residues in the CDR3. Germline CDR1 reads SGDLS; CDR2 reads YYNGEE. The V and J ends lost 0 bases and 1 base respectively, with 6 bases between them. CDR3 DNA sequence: TGTGCCAGCAGCGTAGCAGCGCGCACAGATACGCAGTATTTT. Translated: CASSVAARTDTQYF.

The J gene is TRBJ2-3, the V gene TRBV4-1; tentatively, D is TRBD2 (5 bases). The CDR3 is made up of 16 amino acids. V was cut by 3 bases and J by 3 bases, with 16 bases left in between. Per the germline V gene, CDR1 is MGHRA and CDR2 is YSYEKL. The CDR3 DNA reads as TGCGCCAGCAGCCAGGAGGACCCACTGCTTACAGATACGCAGTATTTT. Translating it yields CASSQEDPLLTDTQYF.

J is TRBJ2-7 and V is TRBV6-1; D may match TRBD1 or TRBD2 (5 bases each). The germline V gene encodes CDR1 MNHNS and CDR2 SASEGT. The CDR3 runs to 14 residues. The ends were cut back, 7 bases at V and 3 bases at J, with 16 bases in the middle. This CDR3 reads CASTRTGRYYEQYF. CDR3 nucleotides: TGTGCCAGCACTCGGACGGGACGCTACTACGAGCAGTACTTC.

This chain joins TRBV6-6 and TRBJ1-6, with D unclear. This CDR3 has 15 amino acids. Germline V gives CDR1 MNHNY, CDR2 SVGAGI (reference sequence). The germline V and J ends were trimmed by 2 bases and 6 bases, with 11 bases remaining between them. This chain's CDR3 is CASSYEQALNSPLHF. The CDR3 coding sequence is TGTGCCAGCAGTTACGAGCAGGCCCTTAATTCACCCCTCCACTTT.

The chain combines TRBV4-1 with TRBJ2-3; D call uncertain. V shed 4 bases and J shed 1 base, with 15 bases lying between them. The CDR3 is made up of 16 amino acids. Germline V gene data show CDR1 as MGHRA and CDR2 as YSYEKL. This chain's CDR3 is CASSPPILRGTDTQYF. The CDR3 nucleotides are TGCGCCAGCAGCCCCCCTATTCTTCGAGGCACAGATACGCAGTATTTT.

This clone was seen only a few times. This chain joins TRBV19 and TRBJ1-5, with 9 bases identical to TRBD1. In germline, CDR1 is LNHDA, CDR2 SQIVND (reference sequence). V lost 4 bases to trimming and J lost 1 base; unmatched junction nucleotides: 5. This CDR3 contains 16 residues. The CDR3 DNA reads TGTGCCAGTAGTAGTACAGGGGGCTGGAGCAATCAGCCCCAGCATTTT. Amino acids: CASSSTGGWSNQPQHF.

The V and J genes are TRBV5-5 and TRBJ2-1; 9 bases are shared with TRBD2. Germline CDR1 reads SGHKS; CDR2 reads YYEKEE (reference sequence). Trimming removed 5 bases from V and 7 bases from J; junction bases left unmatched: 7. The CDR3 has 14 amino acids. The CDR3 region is CASRTPSGANEQFF. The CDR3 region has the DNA TGTGCCAGCAGGACTCCTAGCGGGGCTAATGAGCAGTTCTTC.

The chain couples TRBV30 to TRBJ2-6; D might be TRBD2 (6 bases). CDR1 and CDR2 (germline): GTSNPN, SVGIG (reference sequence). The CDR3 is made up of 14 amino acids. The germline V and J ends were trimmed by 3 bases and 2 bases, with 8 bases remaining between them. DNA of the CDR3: TGTGCCTGGAGCGGGGGACCTGGGGCCAACGTCCTGACTTTC. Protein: CAWSGGPGANVLTF.

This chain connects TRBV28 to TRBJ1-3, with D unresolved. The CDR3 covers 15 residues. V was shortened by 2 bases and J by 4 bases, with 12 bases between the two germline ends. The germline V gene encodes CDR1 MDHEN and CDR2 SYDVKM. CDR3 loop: CASSLVEGSGNTIYF. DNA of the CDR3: TGTGCCAGCAGTTTAGTAGAGGGATCCGGAAACACCATATATTTT.